Shown below are 27 T cell receptor beta chains from a single sample sequenced in a study of OX40 agonist ivuxolimab in advanced cancers. TCRdb's copy holds only in-frame clones and misses some; the assay was immunoSEQ multiplex PCR. There are 55,000 to 75,000 clones in the sample; around 83% occur only once, and less than 5% lies in the top ten. The material was CD4+ or CD8+ T cells sorted from blood, obtained in a trial of the OX40 agonist ivuxolimab. The origin of the receptors is an adult with an advanced solid tumor such as melanoma, head and neck, liver or kidney cancer.

The J gene is TRBJ2-3, the V gene TRBV9; the D gene is possibly TRBD2 (5 bases). The germline V and J ends were trimmed by 4 bases and 2 bases, with 11 bases remaining between them. The CDR3 has 14 amino acids. Germline V gives CDR1 SGDLS, CDR2 YYNGEE. DNA of the CDR3: TGTGCCAGCAGCTTCGGACTTGTCACAGATACGCAGTATTTT. Its translation is CASSFGLVTDTQYF.

This rearrangement joins TRBV30 to TRBJ2-7; 10 positions agree with TRBD2. With 1 base clipped from V and 6 bases from J, the junction kept 3 bases outside the gene matches. CDR1 is GTSNPN, CDR2 SVGIG, per germline (reference sequence). The CDR3 covers 13 residues. Here the CDR3 DNA reads TGTGCCTGGAGTGGAGCGGGAGGGCCCGAGCAGTACTTC. It codes for CAWSGAGGPEQYF.

The rearrangement joins TRBV7-3 to TRBJ1-5, with D maybe TRBD1 (5 bases). CDR1 SGHTA and CDR2 FQGTGA come from the germline V gene. Trimming left V 5 bases short and J 9 bases short, with 26 bases between. This CDR3 is built from 17 residues. The CDR3 reads CASSKILSGTLLMPQHF. Written as DNA, the CDR3 is TGTGCCAGCAGCAAAATCTTATCAGGGACTCTCCTAATGCCCCAGCATTTT.

The chain has TRBV13 and TRBJ2-5; 12 bases match TRBD2. The CDR3 totals 15 residues. Germline CDR1 reads PRHDT; CDR2 reads FYEKMQ (reference sequence). V was pared by 5 bases and J by 7 bases, with 8 bases of the junction left unmatched. CDR3: CASSIRLAGVGTQYF. CDR3 sequence (DNA): TGTGCCAGCAGCATCCGACTAGCGGGGGTTGGGACCCAGTACTTC.

The V gene is TRBV7-2, the J gene TRBJ2-5; 8 bases agree with TRBD1. Trimming at V came to 5 bases and at J to 4 bases, leaving 9 bases not matched to a gene. In germline, CDR1 is SGHTA, CDR2 FQGNSA. This CDR3 spans 15 amino acids. In DNA form, the CDR3 reads TGTGCCAGCAGCCGTCAGGGGGCTAGGGGAGAGACCCAGTACTTC. Amino acid sequence: CASSRQGARGETQYF.

CDR3 loop: CASSPSGTGPRGGYTF. In DNA, the CDR3 is TGTGCCAGCAGTCCCTCCGGGACAGGGCCTCGGGGCGGCTACACCTTC. The chain has TRBV7-3 and TRBJ1-2, with 9 bases lining up with TRBD1. The CDR3 sequence is 16 residues long. The V gene end was trimmed by 6 bases and the J gene end by 8 bases; junction bases not matched to a gene: 16. Germline V gene sequence: CDR1 SGHTA, CDR2 FQGTGA.

The chain carries TRBV5-6 and TRBJ2-5, with 9 bases that match TRBD1. The CDR3 totals 14 residues. V dropped 3 bases and J dropped 5; count of bases not matched to a gene: 5. The germline CDR1 and CDR2 sequences are SGHDT and YYEEEE. This chain's CDR3 is CASSSGQGSETQYF. The CDR3 DNA follows: TGTGCCAGCAGCTCCGGACAGGGGAGTGAGACCCAGTACTTC.

The chain links TRBV5-1 to TRBJ2-5; the D gene is possibly TRBD2 (7 bases). CDR1 is SGHRS and CDR2 is YFSETQ in the germline V gene. CDR3 length equals 13 residues. Trimming took off 5 bases at V and 5 bases at J, with 13 bases between the two ends. The CDR3 region has the DNA TGCGCCAGCAGTCCGGGGGGCCCGGAGACCCAGTACTTC. This translates into CASSPGGPETQYF.

The table lists this clone with a count of one. The J gene is TRBJ2-7, the V gene TRBV6-1; the match to TRBD2 covers 11 bases. V lost 4 bases to trimming and J lost 2 bases; unmatched junction nucleotides: 7. Germline assignment: CDR1 MNHNS and CDR2 SASEGT. CDR3 length equals 16 residues. This chain's CDR3 is CASSGKTSGDTYEQYF. The CDR3 DNA follows: TGTGCCAGCAGTGGTAAGACTAGCGGGGATACCTACGAGCAGTACTTC.

The chain uses TRBV2 and TRBJ1-1; TRBD1 matches 8 bases. Germline CDR1 is SNHLY and CDR2 is FYNNEI. CDR3 length: 11 residues. V dropped 3 bases and J dropped 10; count of bases not matched to a gene: 1. The CDR3 sequence: CASSEQGAAFF. In DNA form, the CDR3 reads TGTGCCAGCAGTGAGCAGGGGGCAGCTTTCTTT.

V usage is TRBV5-5 and J usage is TRBJ2-7; 10 nucleotides agree with TRBD2. V lost 0 bases to trimming and J lost 3 bases; unmatched junction nucleotides: 6. The germline gives CDR1 SGHKS, CDR2 YYEKEE (reference sequence). The CDR3 consists of 16 residues. The CDR3 DNA is TGTGCCAGCAGCTTGGCGCTAGCGGGAGTAATCTACGAGCAGTACTTC. The encoded protein is CASSLALAGVIYEQYF.

By its share, this clone is medium-sized. Other DNA sequences in the sample encode the same CDR3. V gene TRBV7-9 combines with J gene TRBJ2-7; D may correspond to TRBD1 or TRBD2 (5 bases each). Trimming removed 0 bases from V and 3 bases from J, with 9 bases in between. Germline CDR1 reads SEHNR; CDR2 reads FQNEAQ (reference sequence). This CDR3 spans 14 amino acids. The CDR3 nucleotides are TGTGCCAGCAGCTTAGCGGGGGTAAACTACGAGCAGTACTTC. It encodes CASSLAGVNYEQYF. The full variable domain, its missing parts supplied by reference TRBV7-9 and TRBJ2-7, is DTGVSQNPRHKITKRGQNVTFRCDPISEHNRLYWYRQTLGQGPEFLTYFQNEAQLEKSRLLSDRFSAERPKGSFSTLEIQRTEQGDSAMYLCASSLAGVNYEQYFGPGTRLTVT.

The gene calls are TRBV5-6 and TRBJ1-2; D is ambiguous. The V and J ends lost 5 bases and 7 bases respectively, with 9 bases between them. This CDR3 comprises 11 residues. Germline loops: CDR1 SGHDT, CDR2 YYEEEE. CDR3 amino acids: CASRLGSGYTF. CDR3 DNA: TGTGCCAGCAGGCTCGGATCTGGCTACACCTTC. Full variable domain (remainder filled in from reference TRBV5-6 and TRBJ1-2): DAGVTQSPTHLIKTRGQQVTLRCSPKSGHDTVSWYQQALGQGPQFIFQYYEEEERQRGNFPDRFSGHQFPNYSSELNVNALLLGDSALYLCASRLGSGYTFGSGTRLTVV.

V is TRBV6-5 and J is TRBJ1-1; D is possibly TRBD1 (6 bases). Deletions cut 10 bases from V and 1 base from J, with 10 bases between. This CDR3 spans 12 amino acids. Germline loops: CDR1 MNHEY, CDR2 SVGAGI. The CDR3 region has the DNA TGTGCCACCAAACAGGGGAACACTGAAGCTTTCTTT. Residues: CATKQGNTEAFF.

There are a few counts of this clone. This chain joins TRBV19 and TRBJ2-3; TRBD2 might be the D (7 bases). CDR1 is LNHDA, CDR2 SQIVND, per germline (reference sequence). This CDR3 contains 14 residues. V lost 5 bases to trimming and J lost 4 bases, with 13 bases between them. This chain's CDR3 is CASSAGAGADTQYF. CDR3 DNA: TGTGCCAGTAGTGCGGGGGCAGGAGCAGATACGCAGTATTTT.

The gene calls are TRBV6-1 and TRBJ2-5, with no clear D. This CDR3 has 14 residues. The V gene lost 7 bases and the J gene lost 2 bases, with 14 bases spanning the gap. CDR1 MNHNS and CDR2 SASEGT come from the germline V gene. CDR3 residues: CASNLGRFQETQYF. The CDR3 DNA follows: TGTGCCAGCAATTTAGGACGGTTTCAAGAGACCCAGTACTTC.

This clone was counted a few times. The chain uses TRBV28 and TRBJ1-1, with D perhaps TRBD1 (5 bases). CDR1 MDHEN and CDR2 SYDVKM come from the germline V gene. The CDR3 has 12 amino acids. Trimming took 5 bases from V and 7 from J, leaving 11 bases between them. CDR3 DNA sequence: TGTGCCAGCAGTAGGGGCCAGGGTGAAGCTTTCTTT. Translation: CASSRGQGEAFF.

The chain couples TRBV19 to TRBJ1-5, with a possible D match to TRBD1 (6 bases). CDR3 length: 18 amino acids. Per the germline V gene, CDR1 is LNHDA and CDR2 is SQIVND (reference sequence). V lost 1 base to trimming and J lost 3 bases, with 19 bases between them. CDR3 residues: CASSIGLLGGHNNQPQHF. The CDR3 bases are TGTGCCAGTAGTATAGGACTCCTCGGGGGGCATAACAATCAGCCCCAGCATTTT.

This clone was seen just once. The chain combines TRBV2 with TRBJ2-7; maybe TRBD2 (6 bases). CDR1 is SNHLY, CDR2 FYNNEI, per germline. The V gene lost 10 bases and the J gene lost 0 bases, with 13 bases spanning the gap. The CDR3 extends over 13 amino acids. CDR3 sequence reads: CANKVADSYEQYF. CDR3 nucleotides: TGTGCCAACAAGGTAGCGGACTCCTACGAGCAGTACTTC. Full variable domain (missing parts from reference TRBV2 and TRBJ2-7): EPEVTQTPSHQVTQMGQEVILRCVPISNHLYFYWYRQILGQKVEFLVSFYNNEISEKSEIFDDQFSVERPDGSNFTLKIRSTKLEDSAMYFCANKVADSYEQYFGPGTRLTVT.

This clone has just one count. The chain has TRBV4-3 and TRBJ2-1, with 9 nucleotides matching TRBD2. Germline trimming cut 2 bases from V and 4 bases from J; bases unmatched to any gene: 9. This CDR3 has 17 amino acids. The germline V gene has CDR1 LGHNA and CDR2 YSLEER. Here the CDR3 DNA reads TGCGCCAGCAGCCAACCCCCCGGGACTAGCTTTTACAATGAGCAGTTCTTC. This sequence encodes CASSQPPGTSFYNEQFF.

This chain links TRBV27 with TRBJ1-6, with 9 bases aligning to TRBD1. J lost 9 bases, V lost 4 bases, and 7 bases had no gene match. Germline-derived CDR1 and CDR2 are MNHEY and SMNVEV (reference sequence). The CDR3 spans 15 residues. The CDR3 spells CASSSWDRDFSPLHF. The CDR3 DNA is TGTGCCAGCAGTTCCTGGGACAGGGACTTTTCACCCCTCCACTTT.

The gene calls are TRBV27 and TRBJ1-3; D gene ambiguous. From germline, CDR1 is MNHEY and CDR2 SMNVEV (reference sequence). The V end was cut by 1 base, the J end by 0 bases, with 7 bases between. CDR3 length: 15 amino acids. In DNA, the CDR3 is TGTGCCAGCAGTTTATTAGTTTACTCTGGAAACACCATATATTTT. Translation gives CASSLLVYSGNTIYF.

The chain recombines TRBV14 with TRBJ1-2; D is undetermined. This CDR3 spans 14 amino acids. V was trimmed by 0 bases and J by 2 bases, leaving 7 bases between them. Germline loops: CDR1 SGHDN, CDR2 FVKESK. The CDR3 reads CASSQDEKNYGYTF. The CDR3 DNA reads as TGTGCCAGCAGCCAAGACGAGAAAAACTATGGCTACACCTTC. Drawing the rest from reference TRBV14 and TRBJ1-2, the complete variable domain is EAGVTQFPSHSVIEKGQTVTLRCDPISGHDNLYWYRRVMGKEIKFLLHFVKESKQDESGMPNNRFLAERTGGTYSTLKVQPAELEDSGVYFCASSQDEKNYGYTFGSGTRLTVV.

This rearrangement joins TRBV7-3 to TRBJ1-1, with a weak D call TRBD1 (5 bases). The CDR3 is made up of 16 amino acids. The germline V and J ends were trimmed by 0 bases and 2 bases, with 13 bases remaining between them. Germline CDR1 and CDR2: SGHTA and FQGTGA. CDR3 sequence reads: CASSLTSRTRNTEAFF. DNA for the CDR3: TGTGCCAGCAGCTTAACGTCGCGGACACGAAACACTGAAGCTTTCTTT.

CDR3 in amino acids: CASSFLGRMGGDNEQFF. The CDR3 DNA sequence: TGTGCCAGCAGTTTCCTCGGGAGGATGGGTGGGGACAATGAGCAGTTCTTC. The chain joins TRBV27 to TRBJ2-1; 7 bases agree with TRBD2. CDR3 length: 17 residues. Trimming removed 3 bases from V and 5 bases from J; junction bases left unmatched: 13. CDR1 is MNHEY and CDR2 is SMNVEV in the germline V gene (reference sequence).

The chain employs TRBV5-1 and TRBJ2-1; D is perhaps TRBD1 (6 bases). Germline CDR1 SGHRS, CDR2 YFSETQ. The CDR3 has 17 amino acids. The V and J ends lost 9 bases and 5 bases respectively, with 27 bases between them. CDR3: CATTKPGQPVPDNEQFF. Here the CDR3 DNA reads TGCGCCACCACAAAACCGGGACAACCGGTCCCGGACAATGAGCAGTTCTTC. The complete variable domain, with remaining parts taken from reference TRBV5-1 and TRBJ2-1, reads KAGVTQTPRYLIKTRGQQVTLSCSPISGHRSVSWYQQTPGQGLQFLFEYFSETQRNKGNFPGRFSGRQFSNSRSEMNVSTLELGDSALYLCATTKPGQPVPDNEQFFGPGTRLTVL.

Only a few counts were recorded for this clone. V and J are TRBV6-5 and TRBJ1-2, with D possibly matching TRBD1 (5 bases). This CDR3 is 13 amino acids long. Germline values: CDR1 MNHEY, CDR2 SVGAGI. Trimming removed 7 bases at V and 8 bases at J, with 17 bases between. CDR3: CASTKSGARGYTF. Here the CDR3 DNA reads TGTGCCAGCACCAAGAGCGGGGCTCGGGGCTACACCTTC.